The rows below give T cell receptor beta chains drawn from one sample of a study of blood T cell repertoires in COVID-19. The data were produced by immunoSEQ multiplex PCR, yet TCRdb's version contains in-frame clones alone and is incomplete. The sample carries about 410,000 clones, 70% to 90% recorded once. The sequencing input was peripheral blood. All receptors derive from a woman aged 40-49 years with COVID-19, enrolled during active disease. Each CDR3 is given with its conserved first and last residue.

CDR3aa	v_gene	j_gene
CASTVRGVYEQYF	TRBV6-5	TRBJ2-7
CASSFPSRDSYGYTF	TRBV28	TRBJ1-2
CASSHPTSGRFNEQFF	TRBV7-2	TRBJ2-1
CASRSGTANEKLFF	TRBV28	TRBJ1-4
CASSTGYRQPQHF	TRBV7-2	TRBJ1-5
CASSLDRAGNEQFF	TRBV7-9	TRBJ2-1
CASRERESQETQYF	TRBV2	TRBJ2-5
CASSLVPTTYNEQFF	TRBV11-3	TRBJ2-1
CASSSGSYQETQYF	TRBV7-9	TRBJ2-5
CASSGEGYEQYF	TRBV7-2	TRBJ2-7
CASSQDVIVGAGDDTEAFF	TRBV4-1	TRBJ1-1
CASSHNFDTQYF	TRBV4-3	TRBJ2-3
CASSLGPGGNEKLFF	TRBV7-9	TRBJ1-4
CASSLVDRAGKNIQYF	TRBV7-8	TRBJ2-4
CASSENGETKLFF	TRBV6-1	TRBJ1-4
CASSELPRGRSNGYTF	TRBV10-1	TRBJ1-2
CASSLSGTYSQETQYF	TRBV5-4	TRBJ2-5
CASSPSIGQGALANYGYTF	TRBV6-2/TRBV6-3	TRBJ1-2
CASSLWSSGNSPLHF	TRBV7-2	TRBJ1-6
CASIDTGTVTEAFF	TRBV28	TRBJ1-1
CASSRPGQGITGELFF	TRBV19	TRBJ2-2
CASSIATSTSTDTQYF	TRBV19	TRBJ2-3
CASEDRDGSQPQHF	TRBV18	TRBJ1-5
CASSVRTSGSYNEQFF	TRBV9	TRBJ2-1
CAISGRAGTGGYEQYF	TRBV10-3	TRBJ2-7
CASSVATGMNTEAFF	TRBV9	TRBJ1-1
CATSDPGGRISDTQYF	TRBV24-1	TRBJ2-3
CASSPRTRDRLHSNQPQHF	TRBV7-8	TRBJ1-5
CAWSVAQGTVYGYTF	TRBV30	TRBJ1-2
CASSQTGYSPLHF	TRBV7-3	TRBJ1-6
CASSPERQGFNEKLFF	TRBV18	TRBJ1-4
CASSIARGPQPQHF	TRBV6-5	TRBJ1-5
CASSLSNPPLLAGEVDEQFF	TRBV27	TRBJ2-1
CASTIQGGQGAPGYGYTF	TRBV5-5	TRBJ1-2
CASSLVGRGSNSPLHF	TRBV5-4	TRBJ1-6